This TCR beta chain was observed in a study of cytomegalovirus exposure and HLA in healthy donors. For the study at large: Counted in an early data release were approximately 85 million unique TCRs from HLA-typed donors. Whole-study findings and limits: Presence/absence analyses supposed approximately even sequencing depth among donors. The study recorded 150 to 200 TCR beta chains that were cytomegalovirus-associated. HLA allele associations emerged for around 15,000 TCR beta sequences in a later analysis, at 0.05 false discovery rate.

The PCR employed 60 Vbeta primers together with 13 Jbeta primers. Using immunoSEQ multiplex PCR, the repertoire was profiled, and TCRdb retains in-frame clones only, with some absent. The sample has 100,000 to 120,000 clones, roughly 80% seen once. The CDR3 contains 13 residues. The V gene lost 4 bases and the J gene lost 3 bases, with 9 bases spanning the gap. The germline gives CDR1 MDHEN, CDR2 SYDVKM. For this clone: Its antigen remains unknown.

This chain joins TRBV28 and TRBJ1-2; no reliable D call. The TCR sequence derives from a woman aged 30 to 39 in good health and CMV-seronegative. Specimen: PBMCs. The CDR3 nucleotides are TGTGCCAGCAGTTCCGGGATAGACTATGGCTACACCTTC. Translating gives CASSSGIDYGYTF.